This TCR beta chain appears in the sequencing data of a study of T cells in Graves' hyperthyroidism and ophthalmopathy. Study-level points and caveats: A model of 13 V-J features distinguished ophthalmopathy from stable hyperthyroidism. In the blood, most expanded thyroid clonotypes above 0.001 appeared as well.

As concerns this clonotype: The antigen remains undetermined.

The CDR3 has 13 residues. From germline, CDR1 is SEHNR and CDR2 FQNEAQ (reference sequence). The V end lost 11 bases, the J end lost 4 bases, and 17 bases lay between the germline ends. The CDR3 regions of TCR beta were amplified from RNA transcripts. First-round RT-PCR of the TCR CDR3 relied on the HTBI primer set. MiXCR, run by TCRdb on the multiplex PCR reads, gives a single entry per CDR3 protein. The sample comprises 500,000 to 600,000 distinct CDR3 sequences, less than 20% of which are singletons, and over 45% rests with the top ten. The sequence was obtained from a man aged 40-55 years with Graves' ophthalmopathy. Specimen: blood. V is TRBV7-9 and J is TRBJ2-5, with unresolved D. DNA of the CDR3: TGTGCCGGTGCTAGGCTTTTTCGAGAGACCCAGTACTTC. Residues: CAGARLFRETQYF.